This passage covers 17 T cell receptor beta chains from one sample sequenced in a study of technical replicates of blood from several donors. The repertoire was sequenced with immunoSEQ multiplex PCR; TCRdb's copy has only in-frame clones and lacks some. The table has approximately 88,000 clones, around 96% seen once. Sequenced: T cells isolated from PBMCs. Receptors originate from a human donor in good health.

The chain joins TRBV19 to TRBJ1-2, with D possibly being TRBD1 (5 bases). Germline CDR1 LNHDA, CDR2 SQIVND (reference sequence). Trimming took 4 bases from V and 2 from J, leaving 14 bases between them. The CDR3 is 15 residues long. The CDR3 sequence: CASSNRRQFNYGYTF. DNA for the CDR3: TGTGCCAGTAGTAACCGAAGACAGTTCAACTATGGCTACACCTTC.

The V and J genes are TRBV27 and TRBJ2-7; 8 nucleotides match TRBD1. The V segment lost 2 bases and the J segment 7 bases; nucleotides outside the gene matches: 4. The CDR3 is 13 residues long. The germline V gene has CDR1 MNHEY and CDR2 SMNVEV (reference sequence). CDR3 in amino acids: CASSLQGAREQYF. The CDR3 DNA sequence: TGTGCCAGCAGTTTACAGGGGGCAAGGGAGCAGTACTTC.

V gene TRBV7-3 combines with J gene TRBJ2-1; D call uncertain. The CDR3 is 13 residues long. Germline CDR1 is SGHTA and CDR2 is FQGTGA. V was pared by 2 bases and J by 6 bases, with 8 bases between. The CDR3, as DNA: TGTGCCAGCAGCTTACAAACCAGCAATGAGCAGTTCTTC. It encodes CASSLQTSNEQFF.

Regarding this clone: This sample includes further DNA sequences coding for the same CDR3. CDR3 protein: CASSEGTSGSYEQYF. CDR3 nucleotides: TGTGCCAGCAGTGAAGGGACTAGCGGATCCTACGAGCAGTACTTC. The chain is built from TRBV6-1 and TRBJ2-7; TRBD2 matches at 10 bases. With 1 base clipped from V and 1 base from J, the junction kept 1 base outside the gene matches. The germline CDR1 and CDR2 sequences are MNHNS and SASEGT. The CDR3 has 15 amino acids.

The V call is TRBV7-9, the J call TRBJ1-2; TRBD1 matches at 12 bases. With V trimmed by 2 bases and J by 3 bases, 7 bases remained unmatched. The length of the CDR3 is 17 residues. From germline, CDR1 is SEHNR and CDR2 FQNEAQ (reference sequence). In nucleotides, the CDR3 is TGTGCCAGCAGCTTATTTGCCGGGACAGGGGGCCACTATGGCTACACCTTC. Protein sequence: CASSLFAGTGGHYGYTF.

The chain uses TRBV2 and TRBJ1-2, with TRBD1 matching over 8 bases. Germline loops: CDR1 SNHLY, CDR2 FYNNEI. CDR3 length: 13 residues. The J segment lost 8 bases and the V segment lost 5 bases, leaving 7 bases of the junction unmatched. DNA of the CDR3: TGTGCCAGCAGTCAAGGGGACAGGTGGGGCTACACCTTC. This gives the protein CASSQGDRWGYTF.

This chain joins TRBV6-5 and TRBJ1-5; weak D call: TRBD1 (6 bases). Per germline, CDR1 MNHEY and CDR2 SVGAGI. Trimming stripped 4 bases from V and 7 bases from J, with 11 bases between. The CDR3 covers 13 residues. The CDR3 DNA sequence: TGTGCCAGCAGTTTCAGGGGTCACCAGCCCCAGCATTTT. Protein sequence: CASSFRGHQPQHF.

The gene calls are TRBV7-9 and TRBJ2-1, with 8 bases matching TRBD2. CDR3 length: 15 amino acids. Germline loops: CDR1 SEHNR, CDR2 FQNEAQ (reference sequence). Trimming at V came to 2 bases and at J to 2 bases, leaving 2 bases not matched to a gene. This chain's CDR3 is CASSLNSGAYNEQFF. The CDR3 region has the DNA TGTGCCAGCAGCTTAAATAGCGGGGCCTACAATGAGCAGTTCTTC.

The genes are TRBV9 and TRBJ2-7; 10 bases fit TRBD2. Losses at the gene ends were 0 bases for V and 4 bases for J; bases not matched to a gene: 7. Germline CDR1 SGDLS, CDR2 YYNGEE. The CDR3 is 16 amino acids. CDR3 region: CASSVGSSGRRYEQYF. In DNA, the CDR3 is TGTGCCAGCAGCGTAGGGAGTAGCGGGAGGCGTTACGAGCAGTACTTC.

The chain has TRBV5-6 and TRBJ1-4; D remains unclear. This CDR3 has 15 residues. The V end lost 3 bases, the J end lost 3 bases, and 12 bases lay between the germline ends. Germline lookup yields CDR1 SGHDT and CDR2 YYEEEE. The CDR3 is CASSYSTAANEKLFF. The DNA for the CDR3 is TGTGCCAGCAGCTACTCCACGGCGGCTAATGAAAAACTGTTTTTT. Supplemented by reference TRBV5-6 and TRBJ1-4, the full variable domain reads DAGVTQSPTHLIKTRGQQVTLRCSPKSGHDTVSWYQQALGQGPQFIFQYYEEEERQRGNFPDRFSGHQFPNYSSELNVNALLLGDSALYLCASSYSTAANEKLFFGSGTQLSVL.

DNA of the CDR3: TGTGCCAGCAACTGGGGGGGAGGGCCCGCAGATACGCAGTATTTT. This gives the protein CASNWGGGPADTQYF. V gene TRBV27 combines with J gene TRBJ2-3, with 7 bases that match TRBD2. The CDR3 covers 15 residues. CDR1 is MNHEY, CDR2 SMNVEV, per germline (reference sequence). Trimming removed 7 bases from V and 4 bases from J; junction bases left unmatched: 11.

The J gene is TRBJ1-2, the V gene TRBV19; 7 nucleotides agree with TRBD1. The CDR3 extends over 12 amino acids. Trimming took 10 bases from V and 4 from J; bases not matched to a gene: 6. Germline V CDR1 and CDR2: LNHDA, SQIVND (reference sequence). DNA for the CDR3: TGTGCCATCTCAACAGGGGCCTATGGCTACACCTTC. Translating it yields CAISTGAYGYTF.

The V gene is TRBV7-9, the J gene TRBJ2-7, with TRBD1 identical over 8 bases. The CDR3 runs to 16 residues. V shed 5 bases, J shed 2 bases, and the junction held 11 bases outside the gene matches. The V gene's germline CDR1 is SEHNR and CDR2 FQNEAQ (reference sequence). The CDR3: CASSAHDRGAPYEQYF. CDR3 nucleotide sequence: TGTGCCAGCAGCGCACACGACAGGGGTGCCCCCTACGAGCAGTACTTC.

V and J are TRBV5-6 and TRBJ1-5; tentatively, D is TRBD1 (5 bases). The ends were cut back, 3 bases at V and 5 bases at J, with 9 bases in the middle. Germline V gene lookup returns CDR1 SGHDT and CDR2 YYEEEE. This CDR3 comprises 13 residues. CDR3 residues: CASSSDRYQPQHF. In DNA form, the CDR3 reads TGTGCCAGCAGCTCCGACAGATATCAGCCCCAGCATTTT.

In DNA, the CDR3 is TGTGCCAGCAGTTGGGGGGGAACTAATGAAAAACTGTTTTTT. Its protein is CASSWGGTNEKLFF. This chain connects TRBV6-5 to TRBJ1-4, with D possibly matching TRBD1 (5 bases). Germline V gene lookup returns CDR1 MNHEY and CDR2 SVGAGI. This CDR3 region has 14 residues. Between the trimmed V and J ends, which lost 4 bases and 1 base, there was a span of 7 bases.

CDR3 region: CASSFGPTSGSSFF. As DNA, the CDR3 is TGTGCCAGCAGCTTCGGGCCGACTAGCGGGAGTTCGTTCTTC. The chain joins TRBV6-1 to TRBJ2-1, with TRBD2 matching over 12 bases. The CDR3 length is 14 residues. The germline gives CDR1 MNHNS, CDR2 SASEGT. The ends lost 6 bases at V and 15 bases at J; junction bases unmatched: 12.

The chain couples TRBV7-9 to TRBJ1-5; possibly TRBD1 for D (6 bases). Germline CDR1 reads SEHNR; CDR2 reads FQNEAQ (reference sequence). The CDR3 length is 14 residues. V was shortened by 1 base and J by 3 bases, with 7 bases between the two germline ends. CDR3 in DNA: TGTGCCAGCAGCTTAGGGACAGACAATCAGCCCCAGCATTTT. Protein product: CASSLGTDNQPQHF.